The clone carrying this TCR beta chain was picked up many times. CDR3 length: 14 residues. The germline V gene has CDR1 KGHSH and CDR2 LQKENI. V was trimmed by 2 bases and J by 7 bases, leaving 12 bases between them. The source of the sample is a study of beta chain features in type 1 diabetes. Reverse transcribing all isolated RNA meant expressed TCRB transcripts were sequenced. The data were produced by immunoSEQ multiplex PCR, yet TCRdb's version contains in-frame clones alone and is incomplete. The repertoire includes a few hundred thousand clones, about 26% of them detected once, and around 4% sits in the top ten.

This rearrangement joins TRBV18 to TRBJ2-1, with D perhaps TRBD1 (6 bases). This receptor was obtained from a man in his thirties or forties in good health. Sequencing was carried out using central memory CD4+ T cells from blood. CDR3 DNA sequence: TGTGCCAGCTCACCAAGACAGGTAATGAATGAGCAGTTCTTC. It is translated as CASSPRQVMNEQFF.